One TCR beta chain is described in this entry. These data belong to a study of ipilimumab plus nivolumab after autologous stem cell transplantation. Study-level information: Typical patient got a handful of ipilimumab doses and about eight nivolumab doses (median). DLBCL patients had primary refractory or relapsed disease.

V was shortened by 1 base and J by 4 bases, with 16 bases between the two germline ends. Germline CDR1 reads SGHTA; CDR2 reads FQGTGA. The CDR3 has 16 amino acids. The method was immunoSEQ multiplex PCR; TCRdb's version includes in-frame clones alone and lacks a portion of them. The sample includes around 12,000 clones, 73% of them seen just once. Sequences were derived from PBMCs, sampled in a trial of ipilimumab plus nivolumab as post-transplant consolidation. The source is a male donor with diffuse large B-cell lymphoma. V gene TRBV7-3 combines with J gene TRBJ1-1; no reliable D call. The CDR3, as DNA: TGTGCCAGCAGCTTAAGGCCAGAAACTCCGGGCACTGAAGCTTTCTTT. This encodes CASSLRPETPGTEAFF.